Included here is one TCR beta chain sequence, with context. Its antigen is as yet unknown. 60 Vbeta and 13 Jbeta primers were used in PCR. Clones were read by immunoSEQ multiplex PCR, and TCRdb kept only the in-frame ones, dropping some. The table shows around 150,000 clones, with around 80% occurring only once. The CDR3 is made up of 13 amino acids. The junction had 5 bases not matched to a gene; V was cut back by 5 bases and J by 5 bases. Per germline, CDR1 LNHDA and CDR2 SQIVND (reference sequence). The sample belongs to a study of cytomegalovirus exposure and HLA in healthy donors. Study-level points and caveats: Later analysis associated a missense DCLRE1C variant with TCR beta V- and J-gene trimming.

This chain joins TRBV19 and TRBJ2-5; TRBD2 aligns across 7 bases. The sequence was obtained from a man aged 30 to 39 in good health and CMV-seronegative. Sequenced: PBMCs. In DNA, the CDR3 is TGTGCCAGTAGTGTTACTAGCGTGGAGACCCAGTACTTC. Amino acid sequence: CASSVTSVETQYF.